The source of this T cell receptor beta chain is a study of T cell responses to AZD1222 COVID-19 vaccine. Study observations and caveats: White British people made up most donors, females outnumbered males, and clonal diversity was possibly underestimated.

This clone showed up just a few times. The antigen is undetermined. The repertoire was sequenced with immunoSEQ multiplex PCR; TCRdb's copy has only in-frame clones and lacks some. The sample shows 150,000 or so clones, approximately 94% of them seen only once. This CDR3 is built from 17 residues. The junction had 15 bases not matched to a gene; V was cut back by 4 bases and J by 7 bases. From germline, CDR1 is SGHRS and CDR2 YFSETQ. Sequences were derived from peripheral blood, sampled on day 0 of AZD1222 vaccination. V gene TRBV5-1 combines with J gene TRBJ2-2; TRBD1 aligns across 8 bases. This receptor was taken from an adult in good health. CDR3 sequence: CASSRRPRGLVGGELFF. CDR3 nucleotide sequence: TGCGCCAGCAGCCGAAGGCCCAGGGGGCTTGTTGGCGGGGAGCTGTTTTTT.